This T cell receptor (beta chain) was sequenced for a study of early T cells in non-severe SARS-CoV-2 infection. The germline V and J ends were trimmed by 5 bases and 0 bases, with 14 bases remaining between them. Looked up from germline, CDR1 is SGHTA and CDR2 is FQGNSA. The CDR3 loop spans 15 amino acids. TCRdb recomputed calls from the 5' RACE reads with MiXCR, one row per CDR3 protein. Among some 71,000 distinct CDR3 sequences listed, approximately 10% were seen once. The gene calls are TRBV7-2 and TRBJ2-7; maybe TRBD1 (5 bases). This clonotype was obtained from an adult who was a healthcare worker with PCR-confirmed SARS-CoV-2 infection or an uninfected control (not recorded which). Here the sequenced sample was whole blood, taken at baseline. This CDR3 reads CASSKDSTSSYEQYF. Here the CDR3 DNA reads TGTGCCAGCAGCAAAGACAGTACAAGCTCCTACGAGCAGTACTTC.